The 32 T cell receptor beta chains presented below share a single source sample, sequenced in a study of blood T cell repertoires in COVID-19. Data came from immunoSEQ multiplex PCR; TCRdb stores just in-frame clones and leaves some out. Of 100,000 or so clones listed, roughly 69% are singletons. Sequenced input: peripheral blood. These receptors came from an elderly man with acute or convalescent COVID-19.

V gene TRBV14 combines with J gene TRBJ1-1; tentative D call: TRBD1 (6 bases). Germline values: CDR1 SGHDN, CDR2 FVKESK. The CDR3 is 17 amino acids. V dropped 2 bases and J dropped 4 bases, with 20 bases sitting between them. For the CDR3, the DNA is TGTGCCAGCAGCCAAAGGGCGATCTCAGGGGTTGGCACTGAAGCTTTCTTT. It encodes CASSQRAISGVGTEAFF.

As concerns this clone: The junction shows a germline mismatch at one end, possibly a read error. The rearrangement links TRBV3-1 (or the pseudogene TRBV3-2) to TRBJ2-5; TRBD2 matches 7 bases. Germline CDR1 is LGHDT and CDR2 is YNNKEL (reference sequence). This CDR3 spans 15 amino acids. CDR3 residues: CVSSLGGGQGETQYF. The CDR3 nucleotides read TGTGTCAGCAGTCTCGGCGGGGGTCAGGGAGAGACCCAGTACTTC.

V gene TRBV6-2 or TRBV6-3 combines with J gene TRBJ2-7; D might be TRBD1 (5 bases). Germline loops: CDR1 MNHEY, CDR2 SVGEGT. The CDR3 length is 13 residues. Trimming took 2 bases from V and 5 from J, leaving 10 bases between them. Here the CDR3 DNA reads TGTGCCAGCAGTTACGGGGCTTCTAACGAGCAGTACTTC. Residues: CASSYGASNEQYF.

The J gene is TRBJ2-7, the V gene TRBV7-2; 11 bases align to TRBD2. V lost 3 bases and J lost 3; bases outside the gene matches: 4. Germline CDR1 reads SGHTA; CDR2 reads FQGNSA. The CDR3 has 15 amino acids. This CDR3 reads CASSLGTSGLYEQYF. In DNA, the CDR3 is TGTGCCAGCAGCTTGGGGACTAGCGGCCTCTACGAGCAGTACTTC. The whole variable domain, filled in from reference TRBV7-2 and TRBJ2-7, reads GAGVSQSPSNKVTEKGKDVELRCDPISGHTALYWYRQSLGQGLEFLIYFQGNSAPDKSGLPSDRFSAERTGGSVSTLTIQRTQQEDSAVYLCASSLGTSGLYEQYFGPGTRLTVT.

V is TRBV19 and J is TRBJ1-4; 7 bases match TRBD1. CDR3 length equals 14 residues. The germline V gene encodes CDR1 LNHDA and CDR2 SQIVND (reference sequence). The junction had 4 bases not matched to a gene; V was cut back by 5 bases and J by 4 bases. The CDR3, as DNA: TGTGCCAGTAGTTGGCAGGGGGGTAATGAAAAACTGTTTTTT. Translated, it gives CASSWQGGNEKLFF.

The CDR3 DNA follows: TGTGCCAGTAGGGTCACAGGGGGCAACGAGCAGTACTTC. This translates into CASRVTGGNEQYF. The rearrangement links TRBV19 to TRBJ2-7; 9 nucleotides align to TRBD1. The CDR3 has 13 amino acids. Germline CDR1 reads LNHDA; CDR2 reads SQIVND (reference sequence). Unmatched junction bases numbered 5, after V lost 6 bases and J lost 5 bases.

This clone is a singleton in its sample. This chain links TRBV3-1 (or the pseudogene TRBV3-2) with TRBJ2-7; 7 nucleotides line up with TRBD1. The V gene's germline CDR1 is LGHDT and CDR2 YNNKEL (reference sequence). Losses at the gene ends were 3 bases for V and 1 base for J; bases not matched to a gene: 3. The CDR3 length is 14 residues. Here the CDR3 reads CASSQGQPSYEQYF. The CDR3 DNA is TGTGCCAGCAGCCAGGGACAGCCTTCCTACGAGCAGTACTTC.

The chain has TRBV30 and TRBJ2-5, with 7 bases matching TRBD2. Trimming removed 2 bases from V and 6 bases from J; junction bases left unmatched: 6. Germline CDR1 and CDR2: GTSNPN and SVGIG (reference sequence). The CDR3 has 13 residues. The CDR3 DNA sequence: TGTGCCTGGAGTTATAGCGGGCTTCAGACCCAGTACTTC. Protein sequence: CAWSYSGLQTQYF.

Regarding this clone: This same CDR3 is encoded by further DNA sequences in the sample. The chain couples TRBV24-1 to TRBJ2-5; 11 bases are shared with TRBD1. The CDR3 extends over 15 amino acids. From germline, CDR1 is KGHDR and CDR2 SFDVKD. J gave up 4 bases and V 3 bases, and 3 bases lay outside the gene matches. Here the CDR3 reads CATSDRDRGAETQYF. CDR3 DNA sequence: TGTGCCACCAGTGATCGGGACAGGGGGGCAGAGACCCAGTACTTC.

The rearrangement joins TRBV29-1 to TRBJ1-5, with TRBD1 as a possible D gene (5 bases). The CDR3 has 13 residues. Germline CDR1 is SQVTM and CDR2 is ANQGSEA. Deletions cut 5 bases from V and 3 bases from J, with 11 bases between. CDR3: CSVSDSPNQPQHF. CDR3 in DNA: TGCAGCGTTAGTGACAGCCCCAATCAGCCCCAGCATTTT.

The V call is TRBV7-2, the J call TRBJ2-3; weak D call: TRBD1 (5 bases). The CDR3 covers 11 residues. From germline, CDR1 is SGHTA and CDR2 FQGNSA. V lost 4 bases to trimming and J lost 11 bases, with 10 bases between them. CDR3 residues: CASSSGLWQYF. DNA of the CDR3: TGTGCCAGCAGCTCAGGGCTCTGGCAGTATTTT.

V is TRBV7-9 and J is TRBJ1-2; D might be TRBD1 (6 bases). This CDR3 comprises 13 residues. Trimming removed 5 bases from V and 3 bases from J, with 10 bases in between. Germline CDR1 reads SEHNR; CDR2 reads FQNEAQ (reference sequence). This chain's CDR3 is CASSLRTDYGYTF. The DNA of the CDR3 is TGTGCCAGCAGCCTCAGGACAGACTATGGCTACACCTTC.

This clone was counted only a few times. This chain connects TRBV12-3 or TRBV12-4 to TRBJ1-5; D not certain. V gave up 5 bases and J gave up 4 bases, with 6 bases separating them. The CDR3 runs 12 residues. CDR3 protein: CASSPLNQPQHF. CDR3 nucleotides: TGTGCCAGCAGTCCTTTAAATCAGCCCCAGCATTTT.

The chain couples TRBV19 to TRBJ1-1; D perhaps matches TRBD1 (6 bases). CDR3 length equals 14 residues. The V end lost 5 bases, the J end lost 4 bases, and 14 bases lay between the germline ends. The germline V gene encodes CDR1 LNHDA and CDR2 SQIVND (reference sequence). The CDR3 loop reads CASSLPGRGTEAFF. The CDR3 region has the DNA TGTGCCAGTAGTTTGCCGGGCAGGGGCACTGAAGCTTTCTTT.

The V and J genes are TRBV25-1 and TRBJ2-2; D is unclear. Germline V gives CDR1 MGHDK, CDR2 SYGVNS. Trimming took 5 bases from V and 3 from J, leaving 10 bases between them. This CDR3 is built from 14 residues. In DNA, the CDR3 is TGTGCCAGCAGTCCAGGATCGGACACCGGGGAGCTGTTTTTT. This codes for CASSPGSDTGELFF. The full variable domain, rest sourced from reference TRBV25-1 and TRBJ2-2, is EADIYQTPRYLVIGTGKKITLECSQTMGHDKMYWYQQDPGMELHLIHYSYGVNSTEKGDLSSESTVSRIRTEHFPLTLESARPSHTSQYLCASSPGSDTGELFFGEGSRLTVL.

The sample holds one count of this clone. The chain couples TRBV28 to TRBJ2-5, with 10 bases identical to TRBD2. This CDR3 contains 14 residues. V shed 5 bases, J shed 5 bases, and the junction held 5 bases outside the gene matches. Per germline, CDR1 MDHEN and CDR2 SYDVKM. The CDR3 DNA reads as TGTGCCAGCAGTGCTAGCGGGAGCTGGGAGACCCAGTACTTC. Residues: CASSASGSWETQYF.

J is TRBJ2-3 and V is TRBV6-4, with D unclear. Germline values: CDR1 MRHNA, CDR2 SNTAGT. CDR3 length: 13 residues. Trimming took 0 bases from V and 7 from J, leaving 8 bases between them. CDR3 coding DNA: TGTGCCAGCAGTGACTCGGCTTACCATACGCAGTATTTT. This codes for CASSDSAYHTQYF.

J is TRBJ1-5 and V is TRBV18, with D unclear. Trimming left V 3 bases short and J 0 bases short, with 6 bases between. The CDR3 is 14 residues long. CDR1 is KGHSH, CDR2 LQKENI, per germline. CDR3 residues: CASSPTTSNQPQHF. The CDR3 nucleotides read TGTGCCAGCTCACCCACTACTAGCAATCAGCCCCAGCATTTT. Variable domain in full (rest from reference TRBV18 and TRBJ1-5): NAGVMQNPRHLVRRRGQEARLRCSPMKGHSHVYWYRQLPEEGLKFMVYLQKENIIDESGMPKERFSAEFPKEGPSILRIQQVVRGDSAAYFCASSPTTSNQPQHFGDGTRLSIL.

J is TRBJ1-2 and V is TRBV5-4, with a possible D match to TRBD1 (5 bases). Germline assignment: CDR1 SGHNT and CDR2 YYREEE (reference sequence). The CDR3 is made up of 13 amino acids. V was trimmed by 6 bases and J by 4 bases, leaving 13 bases between them. The CDR3 nucleotides are TGTGCCAGCAACCACGGGGGGGTCTATGGCTACACCTTC. Its protein is CASNHGGVYGYTF. Using reference TRBV5-4 and TRBJ1-2 for the parts outside the CDR3, the full variable domain is ETGVTQSPTHLIKTRGQQVTLRCSSQSGHNTVSWYQQALGQGPQFIFQYYREEENGRGNFPPRFSGLQFPNYSSELNVNALELDDSALYLCASNHGGVYGYTFGSGTRLTVV.

This chain uses TRBV5-4 with TRBJ2-1; 13 bases line up with TRBD2. This CDR3 has 18 amino acids. Trimming at V came to 2 bases and at J to 2 bases, leaving 7 bases not matched to a gene. Germline V gene lookup returns CDR1 SGHNT and CDR2 YYREEE (reference sequence). The CDR3 region has the DNA TGTGCCAGCAGCTTCTCCGGGACTAGCGGGACTACCTACAATGAGCAGTTCTTC. Protein: CASSFSGTSGTTYNEQFF.

The V call is TRBV5-6, the J call TRBJ2-5; possibly TRBD1 for D (6 bases). V was pared by 5 bases and J by 2 bases, with 10 bases between. In germline, CDR1 is SGHDT, CDR2 YYEEEE. The CDR3 is made up of 13 amino acids. CDR3 protein: CASSKQGQETQYF. The CDR3 DNA is TGTGCCAGCAGTAAACAGGGTCAAGAGACCCAGTACTTC.

In its sample, this clone was seen a few times. This chain joins TRBV7-2 and TRBJ1-1, with no clear D. V lost 1 base, J lost 1 base, and 13 bases lay in between. CDR1 SGHTA and CDR2 FQGNSA come from the germline V gene. CDR3 length: 16 amino acids. The CDR3 sequence is CASSLVGGTANTEAFF. CDR3 nucleotide sequence: TGTGCCAGCAGCTTAGTAGGCGGAACGGCGAACACTGAAGCTTTCTTT.

V is TRBV5-1 and J is TRBJ1-4, with 7 bases that match TRBD1. Trimming at V came to 7 bases and at J to 4 bases, leaving 10 bases not matched to a gene. Germline V gene lookup returns CDR1 SGHRS and CDR2 YFSETQ. The CDR3 has 15 residues. CDR3 nucleotide sequence: TGCGCCAGCTCGAAGGGGGGACAGAGTAATGAAAAACTGTTTTTT. The encoded protein is CASSKGGQSNEKLFF.

V is TRBV27 and J is TRBJ1-6, with D maybe TRBD1 (5 bases). The CDR3 loop spans 14 amino acids. Germline V gives CDR1 MNHEY, CDR2 SMNVEV (reference sequence). Trimming took off 5 bases at V and 11 bases at J, with 16 bases between the two ends. CDR3 protein: CASSLGAYSTPLHF. For the CDR3, the DNA is TGTGCCAGCAGTCTTGGGGCCTACTCCACACCCCTCCACTTT.

This rearrangement joins TRBV5-1 to TRBJ2-5; 7 positions agree with TRBD2. Trimming took 0 bases from V and 5 from J; bases not matched to a gene: 13. The CDR3 is 17 amino acids. The germline CDR1 and CDR2 sequences are SGHRS and YFSETQ. The CDR3 region is CASSLGHSGGSEETQYF. As DNA, the CDR3 is TGCGCCAGCAGCTTGGGGCATTCGGGGGGTAGCGAGGAGACCCAGTACTTC.

This chain joins TRBV6-1 and TRBJ2-3; D perhaps matches TRBD1 (5 bases). Germline V gene data show CDR1 as MNHNS and CDR2 as SASEGT. The CDR3 covers 16 residues. V dropped 2 bases and J dropped 4 bases, with 16 bases sitting between them. CDR3 loop: CASSERGGEIPDTQYF. CDR3 bases: TGTGCCAGCAGTGAAAGGGGCGGAGAAATCCCAGATACGCAGTATTTT.

CDR3 bases: TGCAGTGCTAGTAGTTCCCCCGGACAGGGCTATAATTCACCCCTCCACTTT. Protein sequence: CSASSSPGQGYNSPLHF. The V call is TRBV20-1, the J call TRBJ1-6; 8 bases are shared with TRBD1. This CDR3 comprises 17 residues. Germline CDR1 and CDR2: DFQATT and SNEGSKA (reference sequence). The V segment lost 3 bases and the J segment 3 bases; nucleotides outside the gene matches: 10.

The rearrangement joins TRBV7-6 to TRBJ2-1, with TRBD2 matching 12 bases. Germline V gene data show CDR1 as SGHVS and CDR2 as FNYEAQ. The CDR3 is 17 amino acids. The trim removed 5 bases at V and 2 bases at J, leaving 7 bases unmatched. The CDR3 nucleotides are TGTGCCAGCAGCCCCCAGGCTAGCGGGAGGGCCTACAATGAGCAGTTCTTC. Protein product: CASSPQASGRAYNEQFF.

This chain links TRBV3-1 (or the pseudogene TRBV3-2) with TRBJ1-5; D might be TRBD1 (5 bases). Germline assignment: CDR1 LGHDT and CDR2 YNNKEL (reference sequence). CDR3 length: 17 residues. Trimming cost V 1 base and J 4 bases, with 17 bases left between them. CDR3 in amino acids: CASSQVGASGGNQPQHF. The CDR3 DNA sequence: TGTGCCAGCAGCCAAGTAGGGGCGTCTGGGGGGAATCAGCCCCAGCATTTT.

The genes are TRBV11-3 and TRBJ2-4; unclear D gene. The CDR3 has 16 residues. Deletions cut 1 base from V and 0 bases from J, with 10 bases between. CDR1 is SGHNT and CDR2 is YENEEA in the germline V gene. The CDR3 DNA follows: TGTGCCAGCAGCTTAGGTACCGGTTTAGCCAAAAACATTCAGTACTTC. Translating it yields CASSLGTGLAKNIQYF.

The V call is TRBV3-1 (or the pseudogene TRBV3-2), the J call TRBJ2-7, with D possibly matching TRBD2 (6 bases). V was cut by 3 bases and J by 2 bases, with 17 bases left in between. Looked up from germline, CDR1 is LGHDT and CDR2 is YNNKEL (reference sequence). The CDR3 covers 16 residues. For the CDR3, the DNA is TGTGCCAGCAGCCACCCGACTAGTGCCGCTACCTACGAGCAGTACTTC. Its protein product is CASSHPTSAATYEQYF.

This clone occurred once. CDR3 sequence: CASSAGPGNTIYF. The CDR3 coding sequence is TGTGCCAGCAGCGCGGGTCCTGGAAACACCATATATTTT. This sequence joins TRBV11-3 and TRBJ1-3; D is unresolved. The CDR3 totals 13 residues. Germline V CDR1 and CDR2: SGHNT, YENEEA. The V and J ends lost 5 bases and 2 bases respectively, with 7 bases between them.